A single sample is the source of the 22 T cell receptor beta chains below, sequenced in a study of blood T cell repertoires in COVID-19. Clones were read by immunoSEQ multiplex PCR, and TCRdb kept only the in-frame ones, dropping some. The sample shows under 250,000 clones, just under 85% of them seen only once. Sequenced sample: PBMCs or T cells enriched from blood (not recorded which). The receptor source for this set is a woman aged 40 to 50 with acute COVID-19.

The chain uses TRBV10-3 and TRBJ2-1; 7 positions agree with TRBD1. Germline values: CDR1 ENHRY, CDR2 SYGVKD. The CDR3 extends over 12 amino acids. The junction had 2 bases not matched to a gene; V was cut back by 6 bases and J by 6 bases. As DNA, the CDR3 is TGTGCCATCAGACAGGGGACCAATGAGCAGTTCTTC. Protein sequence: CAIRQGTNEQFF.

This clone turned up a few times. The J gene is TRBJ1-1, the V gene TRBV11-2; TRBD1 matches 7 bases. The CDR3 spans 16 residues. V was pared by 3 bases and J by 3 bases, with 10 bases of the junction left unmatched. In germline, CDR1 is SGHAT, CDR2 FQNNGV. In nucleotides, the CDR3 is TGTGCCAGCAGCTTCACCCCGACAGGGAGATACACTGAAGCTTTCTTT. It yields the protein CASSFTPTGRYTEAFF.

The gene calls are TRBV9 and TRBJ2-1, with 11 bases aligning to TRBD2. Germline CDR1 is SGDLS and CDR2 is YYNGEE. This CDR3 contains 18 residues. Losses at the gene ends were 1 base for V and 5 bases for J; bases not matched to a gene: 11. The DNA of the CDR3 is TGTGCCAGCAGCGTATTTAGCGGGGGGGCCTCGCCTGACAATGAGCAGTTCTTC. It encodes CASSVFSGGASPDNEQFF.

The V call is TRBV11-1, the J call TRBJ1-1; D call uncertain. With 2 bases removed from V and 7 bases from J, the gap between germline ends came to 8 bases. The CDR3 loop spans 12 amino acids. The germline CDR1 and CDR2 sequences are SGHAT and FQDESV (reference sequence). This CDR3 is CASSLRGLEAFF. In DNA, the CDR3 is TGTGCCAGCAGCTTAAGAGGGCTTGAAGCTTTCTTT.

The chain links TRBV2 to TRBJ2-2, with 7 bases lining up with TRBD1. V trimming: 5 bases; J trimming: 4 bases; junction bases outside the gene matches: 7. Germline CDR1 and CDR2: SNHLY and FYNNEI. The CDR3 has 15 amino acids. Written as DNA, the CDR3 is TGTGCCAGCAGTCCGGGACAGTGGATCACCGGGGAGCTGTTTTTT. Amino acid sequence: CASSPGQWITGELFF.

The rearrangement uses TRBV10-3 and TRBJ1-2; 10 bases fit TRBD1. Germline CDR1 ENHRY, CDR2 SYGVKD. V dropped 7 bases and J dropped 7; count of bases not matched to a gene: 3. The CDR3 contains 12 residues. The CDR3 reads CAITRQGAGYTF. The CDR3 region has the DNA TGTGCCATCACCAGACAGGGGGCTGGCTACACCTTC.

V gene TRBV19 combines with J gene TRBJ2-1; weak D call: TRBD2 (5 bases). Germline values: CDR1 LNHDA, CDR2 SQIVND (reference sequence). CDR3 length: 14 residues. V lost 5 bases and J lost 6, with 14 bases in between. The CDR3 coding sequence is TGTGCCAGTAGTTCGTATCATGGGAGCAATGAGCAGTTCTTC. Translating it yields CASSSYHGSNEQFF.

As concerns this clone: This specimen includes other DNA sequences encoding the same CDR3. The chain uses TRBV7-6 and TRBJ2-2; 9 bases match TRBD1. The ends lost 4 bases at V and 6 bases at J; junction bases unmatched: 3. Per the germline V gene, CDR1 is SGHVS and CDR2 is FNYEAQ. The CDR3 is 14 amino acids. The DNA of the CDR3 is TGTGCCAGCAGCTCCGGGACAGGGCCCGGGGAGCTGTTTTTT. It yields the protein CASSSGTGPGELFF.

The chain employs TRBV27 and TRBJ2-1, with D possibly matching TRBD1 (6 bases). The CDR3 has 13 residues. Trimming left V 5 bases short and J 9 bases short, with 14 bases between. Germline lookup yields CDR1 MNHEY and CDR2 SMNVEV (reference sequence). The DNA of the CDR3 is TGTGCCAGCAGTACACAGGGCTCTAGTGAGCAGTTCTTC. Residues: CASSTQGSSEQFF.

The chain uses TRBV20-1 and TRBJ1-5, with 9 bases lining up with TRBD1. The CDR3 covers 15 residues. The J segment lost 2 bases and the V segment lost 3 bases, leaving 5 bases of the junction unmatched. CDR1 and CDR2 (germline): DFQATT, SNEGSKA (reference sequence). The CDR3, as DNA: TGCAGTGCTAGTGCGAGGACAGGGGGCAATCAGCCCCAGCATTTT. It is translated as CSASARTGGNQPQHF.

This CDR3 reads CASSYRLAQGNTIYF. CDR3 nucleotides: TGTGCCAGCAGTTACCGATTGGCACAGGGAAACACCATATATTTT. V usage is TRBV6-5 and J usage is TRBJ1-3; D is unresolved. Germline V gene data show CDR1 as MNHEY and CDR2 as SVGAGI. The germline V and J ends were trimmed by 2 bases and 4 bases, with 12 bases remaining between them. The CDR3 is 15 amino acids.

The V call is TRBV27, the J call TRBJ2-2, with 7 bases aligning to TRBD1. CDR3 length: 14 amino acids. With V trimmed by 7 bases and J by 10 bases, 12 bases remained unmatched. Germline loops: CDR1 MNHEY, CDR2 SMNVEV (reference sequence). CDR3 amino acids: CASTSPGQPEELFF. DNA of the CDR3: TGTGCCAGCACCTCCCCGGGACAGCCTGAGGAGCTGTTTTTT.

V usage is TRBV4-1 and J usage is TRBJ1-5; possibly TRBD1 for D (5 bases). The V end was cut by 1 base, the J end by 7 bases, with 14 bases between. Germline CDR1 reads MGHRA; CDR2 reads YSYEKL. The CDR3 is 15 residues long. The CDR3 loop reads CASSQGGEGRQPQHF. The CDR3 region has the DNA TGCGCCAGCAGCCAAGGAGGGGAGGGGCGCCAGCCCCAGCATTTT.

The gene calls are TRBV11-2 and TRBJ2-5; 7 nucleotides align to TRBD2. Germline CDR1 SGHAT, CDR2 FQNNGV. CDR3 length equals 15 residues. Trimming at V came to 5 bases and at J to 2 bases, leaving 8 bases not matched to a gene. This CDR3 reads CASSRGRAGQETQYF. CDR3 nucleotides: TGTGCCAGCAGCCGAGGGAGGGCAGGGCAAGAGACCCAGTACTTC.

J is TRBJ2-1 and V is TRBV28; 10 nucleotides align to TRBD2. CDR1 and CDR2 from the germline V gene are MDHEN and SYDVKM. V lost 4 bases and J lost 0; bases outside the gene matches: 6. This CDR3 has 17 amino acids. The chain's CDR3 is CASSSIAGGFSYNEQFF. Here the CDR3 DNA reads TGTGCCAGCAGTTCAATAGCGGGGGGTTTCTCCTACAATGAGCAGTTCTTC. The whole variable domain, remainder taken from reference TRBV28 and TRBJ2-1, is DVKVTQSSRYLVKRTGEKVFLECVQDMDHENMFWYRQDPGLGLRLIYFSYDVKMKEKGDIPEGYSVSREKKERFSLILESASTNQTSMYLCASSSIAGGFSYNEQFFGPGTRLTVL.

The chain recombines TRBV1 with TRBJ2-7; TRBD2, the D gene given by the table, was not confirmed from the DNA. TRBV1 counts as a pseudogene. The CDR3 length is 19 residues. This CDR3 is CTSSQDLEASGRSVYEQYF. CDR3 bases: TGCACCAGCAGCCAAGATCTGGAGGCTAGCGGGAGATCCGTCTACGAGCAGTACTTC.

The chain combines TRBV27 with TRBJ2-7; 8 nucleotides match TRBD1. There are 16 residues in the CDR3. Germline V gene sequence: CDR1 MNHEY, CDR2 SMNVEV (reference sequence). V lost 5 bases to trimming and J lost 3 bases; unmatched junction nucleotides: 12. The CDR3 DNA follows: TGTGCCAGCAGTGTAAGAGGGACAGGACCCAGCTACGAGCAGTACTTC. Translating gives CASSVRGTGPSYEQYF.

V is TRBV7-6 and J is TRBJ2-7; 8 bases line up with TRBD1. Unmatched junction bases numbered 10, after V lost 5 bases and J lost 1 base. The CDR3 length is 16 residues. Germline V CDR1 and CDR2: SGHVS, FNYEAQ. The CDR3 DNA reads as TGTGCCAGCAGCGCAGAGACAGGGGAAGTTTCCTACGAGCAGTACTTC. Its protein is CASSAETGEVSYEQYF.

This rearrangement joins TRBV14 to TRBJ2-7; TRBD1 agrees at 7 bases. The length of the CDR3 is 16 residues. V gave up 1 base and J gave up 3 bases; unmatched junction bases: 9. The germline V gene encodes CDR1 SGHDN and CDR2 FVKESK. The CDR3 bases are TGTGCCAGCAGCCAAGGCGAGGGGGACAGATACTACGAGCAGTACTTC. Its protein is CASSQGEGDRYYEQYF.

This chain joins TRBV7-9 and TRBJ1-4, with no clear D. The CDR3 contains 14 residues. V was clipped by 3 bases and J by 5 bases, with 10 bases between them. Germline CDR1 reads SEHNR; CDR2 reads FQNEAQ (reference sequence). The CDR3 region has the DNA TGTGCCAGCAGCTTGAGGGCGGACAATGAAAAACTGTTTTTT. This translates into CASSLRADNEKLFF.

V and J are TRBV28 and TRBJ1-2; D is undetermined. The CDR3 spans 14 residues. The germline V and J ends were trimmed by 2 bases and 2 bases, with 9 bases remaining between them. Germline V CDR1 and CDR2: MDHEN, SYDVKM. The CDR3 loop is CASSLRGGNYGYTF. The CDR3 coding sequence is TGTGCCAGCAGTTTAAGAGGCGGAAACTATGGCTACACCTTC.

V usage is TRBV7-8 and J usage is TRBJ1-6; 9 bases match TRBD1. The germline CDR1 and CDR2 sequences are SGHVS and FQNEAQ. The CDR3 has 14 residues. J lost 7 bases, V lost 6 bases, and 4 bases had no gene match. The CDR3 loop reads CASRRQGGNSPLHF. The DNA for the CDR3 is TGTGCCAGCAGAAGACAGGGGGGCAATTCACCCCTCCACTTT.